A single sample is the source of the 9 T cell receptor beta chains below, sequenced in a study of T cells in Graves' hyperthyroidism and ophthalmopathy. RNA transcripts gave rise to amplified TCR beta CDR3 regions. The HTBI set primed first-round TCR CDR3 RT-PCR. Via MiXCR, TCRdb re-called the multiplex PCR reads, giving one row per CDR3 protein. The sample holds around 540,000 distinct CDR3 sequences; around 16% are singletons and the top ten take about 29%. Sequencing used blood. Receptors originate from a woman in her thirties with Graves' ophthalmopathy.

There are a few counts of this clonotype. V and J are TRBV6-1 and TRBJ1-3, with 7 bases matching TRBD1. This CDR3 has 15 amino acids. Germline CDR1 reads MNHNS; CDR2 reads SASEGT. V shed 5 bases, J shed 4 bases, and the junction held 8 bases outside the gene matches. CDR3 amino acids: CASSRDRAGGNTIYF. In DNA form, the CDR3 reads TGTGCCAGCAGTCGAGACAGGGCGGGAGGAAACACCATATATTTT.

The chain is built from TRBV28 and TRBJ2-7; 7 bases line up with TRBD1. Germline assignment: CDR1 MDHEN and CDR2 SYDVKM. V lost 4 bases to trimming and J lost 2 bases; unmatched junction nucleotides: 5. The CDR3 runs to 14 residues. The CDR3 sequence: CASSYPGQTYEQYF. For the CDR3, the DNA is TGTGCCAGCAGTTATCCGGGACAGACCTACGAGCAGTACTTC.

In this sample, this clonotype turned up a few times. The chain is built from TRBV4-2 and TRBJ2-3, with TRBD2 identical over 7 bases. The V gene end was trimmed by 2 bases and the J gene end by 2 bases; junction bases not matched to a gene: 13. The CDR3 runs to 18 residues. From germline, CDR1 is LGHNA and CDR2 YNFKEQ. The CDR3 DNA is TGTGCCAGCAGCCAAAGGGGACCGGGACTACTCATCACAGATACGCAGTATTTT. It is translated as CASSQRGPGLLITDTQYF.

This rearrangement joins TRBV7-2 to TRBJ2-2; 9 bases are shared with TRBD2. V trimming: 5 bases; J trimming: 6 bases; junction bases outside the gene matches: 7. The germline V gene encodes CDR1 SGHTA and CDR2 FQGNSA. The CDR3 spans 15 residues. The CDR3 loop reads CASSPDSGSSGELFF. CDR3 DNA sequence: TGTGCCAGCAGCCCCGATAGCGGGAGTTCCGGGGAGCTGTTTTTT. Based on the CDR3 plus reference TRBV7-2 and TRBJ2-2, the full variable domain is GAGVSQSPSNKVTEKGKDVELRCDPISGHTALYWYRQSLGQGLEFLIYFQGNSAPDKSGLPSDRFSAERTGGSVSTLTIQRTQQEDSAVYLCASSPDSGSSGELFFGEGSRLTVL.

At least ten counts were recorded for this clonotype. The chain joins TRBV5-6 to TRBJ2-5; D may be TRBD1 or TRBD2 (5 bases each). The CDR3 is 16 residues long. CDR1 SGHDT and CDR2 YYEEEE come from the germline V gene. V lost 4 bases, J lost 2 bases, and 18 bases lay in between. The CDR3 loop reads CASSPRTEDTQETQYF. CDR3 DNA: TGTGCCAGCAGCCCTCGGACGGAGGACACACAAGAGACCCAGTACTTC. Full variable domain (missing parts from reference TRBV5-6 and TRBJ2-5): DAGVTQSPTHLIKTRGQQVTLRCSPKSGHDTVSWYQQALGQGPQFIFQYYEEEERQRGNFPDRFSGHQFPNYSSELNVNALLLGDSALYLCASSPRTEDTQETQYFGPGTRLLVL.

The sample holds a few counts of this clonotype. V gene TRBV5-1 combines with J gene TRBJ2-3; the match to TRBD2 covers 9 bases. With 3 bases clipped from V and 3 bases from J, the junction kept 8 bases outside the gene matches. CDR3 length equals 16 residues. Germline V gives CDR1 SGHRS, CDR2 YFSETQ. The DNA for the CDR3 is TGCGCCAGCAGCTCTCCCCCGGGACTAGCTACAGATACGCAGTATTTT. Protein sequence: CASSSPPGLATDTQYF.

This clonotype was picked up many times. V and J are TRBV11-2 and TRBJ2-5; TRBD2 is a possible D gene (6 bases). With 1 base removed from V and 5 bases from J, the gap between germline ends came to 8 bases. The CDR3 runs to 13 residues. Germline V gene lookup returns CDR1 SGHAT and CDR2 FQNNGV. Here the CDR3 DNA reads TGTGCCAGCAGCTTAGCGGGAGTCGAGACCCAGTACTTC. Residues: CASSLAGVETQYF.

The chain recombines TRBV20-1 with TRBJ2-7; 9 nucleotides match TRBD2. CDR3 length equals 14 residues. Germline-derived CDR1 and CDR2 are DFQATT and SNEGSKA (reference sequence). V gave up 4 bases and J gave up 1 base; unmatched junction bases: 5. The CDR3 coding sequence is TGCAGTGCTACCCGACTAGCGGAATCCTACGAGCAGTACTTC. It yields the protein CSATRLAESYEQYF.

This clonotype was found a few times. V is TRBV4-2 and J is TRBJ2-7; unclear D gene. CDR1 and CDR2 (germline): LGHNA, YNFKEQ. The length of the CDR3 is 11 residues. Trimming left V 6 bases short and J 5 bases short, with 8 bases between. The CDR3 sequence: CASRWGNEQYF. The CDR3 bases are TGTGCCAGCAGGTGGGGAAACGAGCAGTACTTC.